The 14 T cell receptor beta chains below come from one sample, sequenced in a study of shared clonotypes between healthy human individuals. Naive CD8 cells lacked CD45RO, underwent positive selection for CCR7 and left out terminally differentiated effector memory CD45RA+ cells. Profiling relied on immunoSEQ multiplex PCR, and the TCRdb table lists in-frame clones only, not all of them. The sample has about 2.1 million clones, roughly 93% seen once. The sequencing input was naive CD8+ T cells from PBMCs. Receptors were obtained from a man younger than 35 in good health. Some clones in this sample may be carry-over from other donors' samples.

This clone was seen just once. V usage is TRBV4-2 and J usage is TRBJ1-1; D is undetermined. The CDR3 totals 15 residues. Germline CDR1 LGHNA, CDR2 YNFKEQ. Trimming removed 0 bases at V and 1 base at J, with 9 bases between. CDR3 DNA sequence: TGTGCCAGCAGCCAAGAGGCGGCGGGGAACACTGAAGCTTTCTTT. Its translation: CASSQEAAGNTEAFF.

This clone has only one observation. Other DNA variants within this sample encode the same CDR3. The V gene is TRBV7-9, the J gene TRBJ2-1, with D unclear. The V end lost 0 bases, the J end lost 9 bases, and 6 bases lay between the germline ends. CDR3 size: 12 residues. Germline lookup yields CDR1 SEHNR and CDR2 FQNEAQ (reference sequence). The CDR3 DNA is TGTGCCAGCAGCTTAGCCGGTATTGAGCAGTTCTTC. This translates into CASSLAGIEQFF.

The rearrangement links TRBV23-1 to TRBJ1-2; TRBD1 matches 9 bases. TRBV23-1 is an ORF; its function is uncertain. The CDR3 loop spans 15 amino acids. V dropped 2 bases and J dropped 8; count of bases not matched to a gene: 9. The CDR3, as DNA: TGCGCCAGCAGTCAAGGGACAGGGTCGTCCGGCGGCTACACCTTC. Protein: CASSQGTGSSGGYTF.

The rearrangement links TRBV18 to TRBJ1-2; D is uncertain. This CDR3 contains 16 residues. Germline V lookup: CDR1 KGHSH, CDR2 LQKENI. Trimming shortened V by 3 bases and J by 5 bases, and 19 bases separated the two germline ends. The CDR3: CASSPSSGPGRYGYTF. The CDR3 DNA is TGTGCCAGCTCACCTTCTTCTGGCCCTGGGAGGTATGGCTACACCTTC.

This clone was detected only a few times. This sequence joins TRBV28 and TRBJ1-1, with 8 bases fitting TRBD1. V trimming: 9 bases; J trimming: 2 bases; junction bases outside the gene matches: 11. CDR3 length: 15 amino acids. Germline CDR1 and CDR2: MDHEN and SYDVKM. This CDR3 reads CASQAWTGSNTEAFF. In DNA, the CDR3 is TGTGCCAGTCAAGCCTGGACAGGGTCTAACACTGAAGCTTTCTTT.

V is TRBV29-1 and J is TRBJ2-1; D may be TRBD2 (5 bases). Between the trimmed V and J ends, which lost 5 bases and 4 bases, there was a span of 12 bases. The CDR3 is made up of 13 amino acids. Germline lookup yields CDR1 SQVTM and CDR2 ANQGSEA. The CDR3 bases are TGCAGCGTTATCGACGGGGTATACAATGAGCAGTTCTTC. Amino acids: CSVIDGVYNEQFF.

The rearrangement uses TRBV2 and TRBJ2-2, with 9 bases matching TRBD1. Per germline, CDR1 SNHLY and CDR2 FYNNEI. The CDR3 has 16 residues. The junction had 14 bases not matched to a gene; V was cut back by 10 bases and J by 5 bases. CDR3 loop: CATTFRTGTGTGELFF. CDR3 bases: TGTGCCACGACCTTTCGGACCGGGACAGGGACCGGGGAGCTGTTTTTT.

The gene calls are TRBV28 and TRBJ1-1; D unclear. From germline, CDR1 is MDHEN and CDR2 SYDVKM. The CDR3 totals 13 residues. Trimming removed 4 bases from V and 4 bases from J, with 10 bases in between. The CDR3 coding sequence is TGTGCCAGCAGTTGGGGAGAATTCACTGAAGCTTTCTTT. Its translation is CASSWGEFTEAFF.

The chain has TRBV27 and TRBJ2-1; 9 bases line up with TRBD2. This CDR3 has 15 amino acids. The germline V gene encodes CDR1 MNHEY and CDR2 SMNVEV (reference sequence). The V segment lost 6 bases and the J segment 6 bases; nucleotides outside the gene matches: 9. As DNA, the CDR3 is TGTGCCAGCAGCCTAGCTAGCGGGAATACCAATGAGCAGTTCTTC. Protein sequence: CASSLASGNTNEQFF.

The chain links TRBV7-8 to TRBJ2-7, with 11 bases lining up with TRBD1. Germline V CDR1 and CDR2: SGHVS, FQNEAQ. Trimming cost V 7 bases and J 7 bases; bases outside gene matches: 12. This CDR3 has 15 amino acids. The CDR3 is CASTTGQGAIWEQYF. The CDR3 DNA is TGTGCCAGCACCACCGGACAGGGGGCGATTTGGGAGCAGTACTTC. Combining the CDR3 with reference TRBV7-8 and TRBJ2-7 gives the whole variable domain GAGVSQSPRYKVAKRGQDVALRCDPISGHVSLFWYQQALGQGPEFLTYFQNEAQLDKSGLPSDRFFAERPEGSVSTLKIQRTQQEDSAVYLCASTTGQGAIWEQYFGPGTRLTVT.

This clone was recorded a few times. The chain recombines TRBV13 with TRBJ1-1; a weak D match, TRBD1 (6 bases). Deletions cut 0 bases from V and 5 bases from J, with 13 bases between. The CDR3 length is 15 residues. Germline-derived CDR1 and CDR2 are PRHDT and FYEKMQ (reference sequence). The CDR3 reads CASSLGAVRGTEAFF. In DNA, the CDR3 is TGTGCCAGCAGCTTAGGCGCGGTGAGGGGGACTGAAGCTTTCTTT.

The chain uses TRBV28 and TRBJ2-7; TRBD1 aligns across 9 bases. Losses at the gene ends were 5 bases for V and 1 base for J; bases not matched to a gene: 6. CDR3 length: 15 amino acids. Germline-derived CDR1 and CDR2 are MDHEN and SYDVKM. CDR3 sequence (DNA): TGTGCCAGCAGTGTGACAGGGGGGGGTTCCTACGAGCAGTACTTC. It codes for CASSVTGGGSYEQYF.

The chain combines TRBV19 with TRBJ2-7; 7 nucleotides match TRBD1. This CDR3 contains 13 residues. V dropped 7 bases and J dropped 3; count of bases not matched to a gene: 6. Germline V CDR1 and CDR2: LNHDA, SQIVND (reference sequence). CDR3 in DNA: TGTGCCAGTACCGGGGACAGCCGCTACGAGCAGTACTTC. Translating gives CASTGDSRYEQYF.

This clone was seen once. The V and J genes are TRBV29-1 and TRBJ2-1, with 13 bases aligning to TRBD2. Germline V gives CDR1 SQVTM, CDR2 ANQGSEA. This CDR3 has 16 residues. The junction had 18 bases not matched to a gene; V was cut back by 7 bases and J by 12 bases. CDR3 in DNA: TGCAGCGGCGGGGGATCGCGGACTAGCGGGAGCTCCGCGCAGTTCTTC. Residues: CSGGGSRTSGSSAQFF.